These 30 T cell receptor beta chains came from one sample sequenced in a study of response to subunit inactivated influenza vaccine. TCRdb re-called the RT-PCR reads through MiXCR, storing one row per CDR3 protein. The table lists about 650,000 distinct CDR3 sequences, 12% to 15% of them singletons, with less than 8.5% in the top ten. The material sequenced was PBMCs from blood, taken less than 15 days before vaccination. These receptors all stem from a man aged 50 to 60 who received an inactivated influenza vaccine.

This clonotype was counted between two and nine times. The V gene is TRBV5-1, the J gene TRBJ1-5; the match to TRBD1 covers 11 bases. The germline V gene has CDR1 SGHRS and CDR2 YFSETQ. The J segment lost 7 bases and the V segment lost 3 bases, leaving 6 bases of the junction unmatched. The CDR3 covers 15 residues. CDR3 loop: CASSWDGTGGQPQHF. CDR3 sequence (DNA): TGCGCCAGCAGCTGGGACGGGACAGGGGGACAGCCCCAGCATTTT.

Only one count was recorded for this clonotype. The chain links TRBV24-1 to TRBJ2-1; D is uncertain. V shed 3 bases and J shed 9 bases, with 11 bases lying between them. CDR3 length equals 13 residues. CDR1 and CDR2 (germline): KGHDR, SFDVKD. The CDR3 DNA reads TGTGCCACCAGTGATATCAACAGTAGTGAGCAGTTCTTC. This sequence encodes CATSDINSSEQFF.

This sequence joins TRBV18 and TRBJ2-2; 9 bases agree with TRBD1. This CDR3 spans 19 amino acids. V shed 1 base, J shed 0 bases, and the junction held 9 bases outside the gene matches. Germline CDR1 and CDR2: KGHSH and LQKENI. CDR3 region: CASSPRQTGGLTNTGELFF. The CDR3 DNA reads as TGTGCCAGCTCACCACGTCAGACAGGGGGTTTGACGAACACCGGGGAGCTGTTTTTT.

This clonotype was found a few times. The chain couples TRBV28 to TRBJ1-1; D is ambiguous. Trimming took 6 bases from V and 1 from J, leaving 18 bases between them. The germline CDR1 and CDR2 sequences are MDHEN and SYDVKM. The length of the CDR3 is 16 residues. CDR3 sequence: CASRPPLGASNTEAFF. The CDR3 DNA reads TGTGCCAGCAGACCCCCCCTCGGAGCTTCGAACACTGAAGCTTTCTTT.

This clonotype was found a few times. The V gene is TRBV7-9, the J gene TRBJ2-7; 9 bases match TRBD2. The ends lost 6 bases at V and 1 base at J; junction bases unmatched: 4. The CDR3 is 14 residues long. Germline-derived CDR1 and CDR2 are SEHNR and FQNEAQ (reference sequence). The chain's CDR3 is CASRPGLASYEQYF. The CDR3 coding sequence is TGTGCCAGCAGACCGGGACTAGCTTCCTACGAGCAGTACTTC.

This clonotype was seen a handful of times. This chain joins TRBV4-3 and TRBJ1-5; D is unclear. This CDR3 is 15 amino acids long. Trimming removed 6 bases at V and 7 bases at J, with 19 bases between. The germline CDR1 and CDR2 sequences are LGHNA and YSLEER. The CDR3 sequence is CASSPLPVGRQPQHF. The CDR3 DNA reads TGCGCCAGCAGTCCATTACCCGTGGGTCGACAGCCCCAGCATTTT.

On this clonotype itself: Its ends do not fully match the called genes, so a read error is possible. The chain employs TRBV15 and TRBJ2-7, with D possibly being TRBD1 (6 bases). Germline V gene data show CDR1 as LNHNV and CDR2 as YYDKDF (reference sequence). This CDR3 spans 13 amino acids. This chain's CDR3 is CATSRPDSYDQYF. The CDR3 DNA follows: TGTGCCACCAGCAGACCGGACAGTTACGACCAGTACTTC. The whole variable domain, remainder taken from reference TRBV15 and TRBJ2-7, is DAMVIQNPRYQVTQFGKPVTLSCSQTLNHNVMYWYQQKSSQAPKLLFHYYDKDFNNEADTPDNFQSRRPNTSFCFLDIRSPGLGDTAMYLCATSRPDSYDQYFGPGTRLTVT.

This clonotype has just a few counts. The chain links TRBV5-6 to TRBJ1-1; no definite D call. Between the trimmed V and J ends, which lost 0 bases and 3 bases, there was a span of 6 bases. The CDR3 sequence is 13 residues long. Germline-derived CDR1 and CDR2 are SGHDT and YYEEEE. For the CDR3, the DNA is TGTGCCAGCAGCTTGGTTCCCGACACTGAAGCTTTCTTT. This sequence encodes CASSLVPDTEAFF.

The rearrangement uses TRBV20-1 and TRBJ2-1, with D perhaps matching TRBD2 (6 bases). Trimming took 1 base from V and 4 from J, leaving 8 bases between them. Germline values: CDR1 DFQATT, CDR2 SNEGSKA (reference sequence). The CDR3 has 13 amino acids. The CDR3 DNA reads as TGCAGTGCTAGAGGCGGGGTATACAATGAGCAGTTCTTC. Amino acids: CSARGGVYNEQFF.

V usage is TRBV25-1 and J usage is TRBJ1-1; 8 positions match TRBD1. The trim removed 6 bases at V and 5 bases at J, leaving 14 bases unmatched. Germline CDR1 and CDR2: MGHDK and SYGVNS. There are 16 residues in the CDR3. The CDR3 sequence: CASRQPGQGRFTEAFF. The CDR3 DNA reads TGTGCCAGCAGGCAGCCCGGACAGGGTCGCTTTACTGAAGCTTTCTTT. The variable domain in full, completed from reference TRBV25-1 and TRBJ1-1, reads EADIYQTPRYLVIGTGKKITLECSQTMGHDKMYWYQQDPGMELHLIHYSYGVNSTEKGDLSSESTVSRIRTEHFPLTLESARPSHTSQYLCASRQPGQGRFTEAFFGQGTRLTVV.

This clonotype was seen more than once but under ten times. V usage is TRBV7-2 and J usage is TRBJ2-1; D might be TRBD2 (5 bases). V was trimmed by 0 bases and J by 8 bases, leaving 11 bases between them. This CDR3 is 14 amino acids long. Germline values: CDR1 SGHTA, CDR2 FQGNSA. CDR3 DNA: TGTGCCAGCAGCTTAGCGACGGGATATGATGAGCAGTTCTTC. This gives the protein CASSLATGYDEQFF.

The chain combines TRBV7-2 with TRBJ2-5; TRBD1 aligns across 7 bases. CDR3 size: 14 residues. Germline lookup yields CDR1 SGHTA and CDR2 FQGNSA. V lost 5 bases, J lost 4 bases, and 7 bases stayed unmatched. The CDR3: CASSPTGIRETQYF. The CDR3 DNA is TGTGCCAGCAGCCCGACAGGGATCCGAGAGACCCAGTACTTC.

The chain links TRBV6-1 to TRBJ2-7; 11 bases map to TRBD2. V was pared by 6 bases and J by 6 bases, with 13 bases of the junction left unmatched. Per germline, CDR1 MNHNS and CDR2 SASEGT. The CDR3 length is 16 residues. CDR3 amino acids: CASSRLRLAGQREQYF. CDR3 nucleotides: TGTGCCAGCAGCCGCTTACGACTAGCGGGGCAGCGCGAGCAGTACTTC.

This clonotype was found a few times. The chain has TRBV28 and TRBJ2-3; unclear D gene. The germline V gene has CDR1 MDHEN and CDR2 SYDVKM. The CDR3 length is 16 residues. Trimming shortened V by 4 bases and J by 5 bases, and 19 bases separated the two germline ends. The CDR3 nucleotides are TGTGCCAGCAGTTCACCCCGGCCACTCGAACGAGATACGCAGTATTTT. Translated, it gives CASSSPRPLERDTQYF.

This clonotype showed up many times. The rearrangement uses TRBV2 and TRBJ2-3, with 13 bases aligning to TRBD2. Germline loops: CDR1 SNHLY, CDR2 FYNNEI. The CDR3 runs to 16 residues. V was clipped by 4 bases and J by 4 bases; unmatched bases: 5. CDR3: CASSGTSGRDADTQYF. CDR3 nucleotides: TGTGCCAGCAGTGGGACTAGCGGGAGAGACGCAGATACGCAGTATTTT.

This chain links TRBV7-9 with TRBJ2-7, with 7 bases identical to TRBD2. The CDR3 length is 13 residues. After removal of 3 bases from V and 3 bases from J, the junction contained 2 bases not matched to a gene. The V gene's germline CDR1 is SEHNR and CDR2 FQNEAQ (reference sequence). In DNA, the CDR3 is TGTGCCAGCAGCTTTCAGCGGGGCTACGAGCAGTACTTC. Its translation is CASSFQRGYEQYF.

CDR3 nucleotides: TGTGCCAGCAGTGAACAGGGACAGGGGGCAAATGGCTACACCTTC. Its protein product is CASSEQGQGANGYTF. The chain uses TRBV2 and TRBJ1-2; 12 nucleotides match TRBD1. The CDR3 runs to 15 residues. Germline CDR1 reads SNHLY; CDR2 reads FYNNEI. After removal of 2 bases from V and 6 bases from J, the junction contained 4 bases not matched to a gene. The variable domain in full, with the rest retrieved from reference TRBV2 and TRBJ1-2, is EPEVTQTPSHQVTQMGQEVILRCVPISNHLYFYWYRQILGQKVEFLVSFYNNEISEKSEIFDDQFSVERPDGSNFTLKIRSTKLEDSAMYFCASSEQGQGANGYTFGSGTRLTVV.

Only a few counts were recorded for this clonotype. The J gene is TRBJ1-2, the V gene TRBV7-9; TRBD1 might be the D (5 bases). V lost 4 bases and J lost 4, with 16 bases in between. CDR3 size: 15 residues. Looked up from germline, CDR1 is SEHNR and CDR2 is FQNEAQ (reference sequence). The chain's CDR3 is CASSSTRGTGYGYTF. As DNA, the CDR3 is TGTGCCAGCAGCTCGACTCGCGGGACTGGCTATGGCTACACCTTC.

This clonotype came up a few times. The V call is TRBV21-1, the J call TRBJ1-5; the table names TRBD1, a call not compared with the DNA. TRBV21-1 is annotated as a pseudogene. This CDR3 spans 16 amino acids. The CDR3 sequence is CASSGRQGDCNQPQHF. CDR3 DNA sequence: TGTGCCAGCAGCGGTAGACAGGGGGATTGCAATCAGCCCCAGCATTTT.

This clonotype showed up just a few times. The chain carries TRBV10-3 and TRBJ2-7, with TRBD1 matching 8 bases. Germline CDR1 and CDR2: ENHRY and SYGVKD. This CDR3 has 12 amino acids. Trimming at V came to 11 bases and at J to 6 bases, leaving 9 bases not matched to a gene. The CDR3: CAASGQAGEQYF. DNA for the CDR3: TGTGCCGCTTCGGGACAGGCTGGCGAGCAGTACTTC.

This clonotype was seen repeatedly, ten times or more. The V gene is TRBV28, the J gene TRBJ2-5; tentative D call: TRBD2 (6 bases). The V gene's germline CDR1 is MDHEN and CDR2 SYDVKM. CDR3 length equals 13 residues. Between the trimmed V and J ends, which lost 8 bases and 2 bases, there was a span of 12 bases. This CDR3 reads CASGEDSQETQYF. CDR3 nucleotides: TGTGCCAGCGGGGAGGACTCGCAAGAGACCCAGTACTTC.

This rearrangement joins TRBV10-3 to TRBJ2-2; the match to TRBD1 covers 9 bases. This CDR3 region has 16 residues. Germline V gene lookup returns CDR1 ENHRY and CDR2 SYGVKD. V trimming: 4 bases; J trimming: 4 bases; junction bases outside the gene matches: 7. The CDR3 nucleotides are TGTGCCATCAGTGCGGGGACAGGGAGGGGCACCGGGGAGCTGTTTTTT. This gives the protein CAISAGTGRGTGELFF.

The chain combines TRBV20-1 with TRBJ2-3; 9 bases fit TRBD2. V gave up 5 bases and J gave up 4 bases; unmatched junction bases: 10. In germline, CDR1 is DFQATT, CDR2 SNEGSKA (reference sequence). The CDR3 spans 15 residues. The CDR3 spells CSAVGTSPWADTQYF. CDR3 DNA: TGCAGTGCTGTCGGGACTAGCCCCTGGGCAGATACGCAGTATTTT.

CDR3 nucleotides: TGTGCCAGCCGGGACAGCCAAGAGACCCAGTACTTC. Translated: CASRDSQETQYF. The chain is built from TRBV28 and TRBJ2-5, with 7 nucleotides matching TRBD1. With V trimmed by 8 bases and J by 1 base, 1 base remained unmatched. The CDR3 loop spans 12 amino acids. Looked up from germline, CDR1 is MDHEN and CDR2 is SYDVKM.

This chain uses TRBV7-8 with TRBJ2-1, with D perhaps TRBD1 (6 bases). CDR3 length: 14 amino acids. V lost 2 bases and J 4 bases, leaving 9 bases between the germline ends. The V gene's germline CDR1 is SGHVS and CDR2 FQNEAQ. The CDR3 sequence is CASSLQDRYNEQFF. The CDR3 DNA reads as TGTGCCAGCAGCTTACAGGACAGATACAATGAGCAGTTCTTC.

This chain connects TRBV7-9 to TRBJ2-1; 8 positions agree with TRBD1. CDR1 and CDR2 (germline): SEHNR, FQNEAQ (reference sequence). The CDR3 totals 16 residues. With 10 bases clipped from V and 1 base from J, the junction kept 12 bases outside the gene matches. The CDR3 loop reads CAILNPRTGSYNEQFF. CDR3 nucleotides: TGTGCCATCCTCAACCCTCGGACAGGGTCCTACAATGAGCAGTTCTTC. The full variable domain, completed using reference TRBV7-9 and TRBJ2-1, is DTGVSQNPRHKITKRGQNVTFRCDPISEHNRLYWYRQTLGQGPEFLTYFQNEAQLEKSRLLSDRFSAERPKGSFSTLEIQRTEQGDSAMYLCAILNPRTGSYNEQFFGPGTRLTVL.

J is TRBJ1-2 and V is TRBV20-1, with D perhaps matching TRBD1 (5 bases). The CDR3 totals 12 residues. Trimming cost V 5 bases and J 6 bases, with 13 bases left between them. CDR1 is DFQATT, CDR2 SNEGSKA, per germline (reference sequence). CDR3 sequence: CSAPTDWNGYTF. CDR3 nucleotide sequence: TGCAGTGCTCCGACAGATTGGAATGGCTACACCTTC.

This clonotype was seen a few times. CDR3 sequence reads: CASSTPGTGVSGANVLTF. Here the CDR3 DNA reads TGTGCCAGCAGCACTCCCGGGACAGGGGTTTCTGGGGCCAACGTCCTGACTTTC. The chain has TRBV7-6 and TRBJ2-6, with 10 bases matching TRBD1. The CDR3 is 18 amino acids. Germline loops: CDR1 SGHVS, CDR2 FNYEAQ. J was trimmed by 1 base and V by 5 bases; bases with no gene match: 8. Together with reference TRBV7-6 and TRBJ2-6, the CDR3 gives the full variable domain: GAGVSQSPRYKVTKRGQDVALRCDPISGHVSLYWYRQALGQGPEFLTYFNYEAQQDKSGLPNDRFSAERPEGSISTLTIQRTEQRDSAMYRCASSTPGTGVSGANVLTFGAGSRLTVL.

The chain recombines TRBV20-1 with TRBJ1-4; D is undetermined. The CDR3 is 12 residues long. In germline, CDR1 is DFQATT, CDR2 SNEGSKA (reference sequence). V shed 4 bases and J shed 4 bases, with 7 bases lying between them. The CDR3, as DNA: TGCAGTGCTACCAACTATAATGAAAAACTGTTTTTT. It is translated as CSATNYNEKLFF.

This chain's CDR3 is CASSPLSSGGMNEQFF. CDR3 DNA: TGTGCCAGCAGCCCTCTTAGTAGCGGGGGAATGAATGAGCAGTTCTTC. The genes are TRBV14 and TRBJ2-1; 9 bases match TRBD2. CDR1 SGHDN and CDR2 FVKESK come from the germline V gene. V trimming: 4 bases; J trimming: 7 bases; junction bases outside the gene matches: 11. The CDR3 is 16 residues long.